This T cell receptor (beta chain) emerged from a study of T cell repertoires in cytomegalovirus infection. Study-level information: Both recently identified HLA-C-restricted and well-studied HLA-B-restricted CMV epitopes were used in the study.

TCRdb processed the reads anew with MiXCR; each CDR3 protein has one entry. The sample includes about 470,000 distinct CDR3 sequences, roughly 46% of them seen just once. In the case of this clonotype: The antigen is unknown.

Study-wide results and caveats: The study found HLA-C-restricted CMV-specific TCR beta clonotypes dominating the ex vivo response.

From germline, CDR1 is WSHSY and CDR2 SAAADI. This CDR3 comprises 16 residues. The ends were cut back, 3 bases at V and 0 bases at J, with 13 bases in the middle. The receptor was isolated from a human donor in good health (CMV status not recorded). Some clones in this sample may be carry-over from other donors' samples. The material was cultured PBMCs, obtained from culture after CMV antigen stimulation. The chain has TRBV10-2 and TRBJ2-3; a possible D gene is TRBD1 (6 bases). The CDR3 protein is CASSEWTAPSTDTQYF. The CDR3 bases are TGCGCCAGCAGTGAATGGACAGCACCTAGCACAGATACGCAGTATTTT.